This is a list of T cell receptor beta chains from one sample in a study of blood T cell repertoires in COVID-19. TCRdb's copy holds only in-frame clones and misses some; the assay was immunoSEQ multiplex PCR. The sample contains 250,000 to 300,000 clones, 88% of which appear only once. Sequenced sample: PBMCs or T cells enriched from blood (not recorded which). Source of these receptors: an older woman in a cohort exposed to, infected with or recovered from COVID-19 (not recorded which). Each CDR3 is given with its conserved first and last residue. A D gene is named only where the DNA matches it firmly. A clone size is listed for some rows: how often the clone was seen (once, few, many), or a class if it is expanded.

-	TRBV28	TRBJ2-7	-	CASSLYGNLGQQYF	TGTGCCAGCAGTCTATACGGGAATCTCGGCCAGCAGTACTTC
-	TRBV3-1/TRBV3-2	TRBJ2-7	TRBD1	CASSSTSGTAYEQYF	TGTGCCAGCAGCTCTACTTCCGGGACAGCCTACGAGCAGTACTTC
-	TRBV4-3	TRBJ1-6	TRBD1	CASSQATDRLYNSPLHF	TGCGCCAGCAGCCAAGCTACGGACAGGCTGTATAATTCACCCCTCCACTTT
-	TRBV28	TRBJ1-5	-	CASSLRGNHRPQHF	TGTGCCAGCAGTTTAAGGGGGAACCATCGGCCCCAGCATTTT
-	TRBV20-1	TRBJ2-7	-	CSAPLYEQYF	TGCAGTGCTCCTCTCTACGAGCAGTACTTC
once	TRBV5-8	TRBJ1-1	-	CASSFMGARTPEAFF	TGTGCCAGCAGCTTTATGGGGGCAAGGACTCCTGAAGCTTTCTTT
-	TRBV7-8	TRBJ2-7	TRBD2	CASSLWVWDYSYEQYF	TGTGCCAGCAGCCTTTGGGTCTGGGACTACTCCTACGAGCAGTACTTC
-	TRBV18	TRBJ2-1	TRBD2	CASSRLTSATYNEQFF	TGTGCCAGCTCACGCCTAACTAGCGCTACCTACAATGAGCAGTTCTTC
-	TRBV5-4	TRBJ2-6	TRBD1	CASSPGQGETGANVLTF	TGTGCCAGCAGCCCGGGACAGGGGGAAACCGGGGCCAACGTCCTGACTTTC
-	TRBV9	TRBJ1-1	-	CASTPDPGPDTEAFF	TGTGCCAGCACCCCGGACCCAGGGCCGGACACTGAAGCTTTCTTT
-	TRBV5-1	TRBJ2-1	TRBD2	CASSPQSGKNEQFF	TGCGCCAGCAGCCCCCAAAGCGGGAAGAATGAGCAGTTCTTC
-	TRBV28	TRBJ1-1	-	CASSLWEVQSPRTEAFF	TGTGCCAGCAGTTTATGGGAAGTTCAGTCCCCGAGGACTGAAGCTTTCTTT
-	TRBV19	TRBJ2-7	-	CASGVGRAYEQYF	TGTGCCTCAGGAGTTGGGAGAGCCTACGAGCAGTACTTC
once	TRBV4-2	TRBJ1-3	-	CASSQVQSGGAGNTIYF	TGTGCCAGCAGCCAAGTGCAGAGCGGTGGAGCTGGAAACACCATATATTTT
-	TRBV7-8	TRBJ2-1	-	CASSPILEGQGSEQFF	TGTGCCAGCAGCCCGATCCTCGAGGGGCAGGGGAGTGAGCAGTTCTTC
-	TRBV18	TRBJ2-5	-	CASSPEGETQYF	TGTGCCAGCTCACCAGAGGGAGAGACCCAGTACTTC
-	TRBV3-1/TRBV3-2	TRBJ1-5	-	CASSRPGNQPQHF	TGTGCCAGCAGCCGGCCGGGGAATCAGCCCCAGCATTTT
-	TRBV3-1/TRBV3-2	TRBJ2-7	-	CASSRATGFEQYF	TGTGCCAGCAGCCGGGCGACAGGTTTCGAGCAGTACTTC
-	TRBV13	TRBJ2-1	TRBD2	CASSPRLAGVNEQFF	TGTGCCAGCAGCCCCCGGCTAGCGGGAGTCAATGAGCAGTTCTTC
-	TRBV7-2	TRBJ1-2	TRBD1	CASSPDNRGNGYTF	TGTGCCAGCAGCCCCGACAACAGGGGTAATGGCTACACCTTC
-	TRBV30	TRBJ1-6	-	CAWNHRFSPLHF	TGTGCCTGGAATCACAGATTTTCACCCCTCCACTTT
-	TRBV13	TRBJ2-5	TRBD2	CASSLRVAGYQETQYF	TGTGCCAGCAGCCTCAGGGTAGCGGGGTACCAAGAGACCCAGTACTTC
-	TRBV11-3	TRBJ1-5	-	CASQGLRNQPQHF	TGTGCCAGCCAGGGATTGCGCAATCAGCCCCAGCATTTT
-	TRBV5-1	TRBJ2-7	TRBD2	CASSLAGGFEQYF	TGCGCCAGCAGCTTGGCCGGGGGGTTCGAGCAGTACTTC
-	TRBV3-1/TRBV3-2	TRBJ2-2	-	CASSQGLGGPNTGELFF	TGTGCCAGCAGCCAAGGCCTCGGAGGGCCGAACACCGGGGAGCTGTTTTTT
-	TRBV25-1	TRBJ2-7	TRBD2	CASSVRLAGGYEQYF	TGTGCCAGCAGTGTCCGACTAGCGGGAGGGTACGAGCAGTACTTC